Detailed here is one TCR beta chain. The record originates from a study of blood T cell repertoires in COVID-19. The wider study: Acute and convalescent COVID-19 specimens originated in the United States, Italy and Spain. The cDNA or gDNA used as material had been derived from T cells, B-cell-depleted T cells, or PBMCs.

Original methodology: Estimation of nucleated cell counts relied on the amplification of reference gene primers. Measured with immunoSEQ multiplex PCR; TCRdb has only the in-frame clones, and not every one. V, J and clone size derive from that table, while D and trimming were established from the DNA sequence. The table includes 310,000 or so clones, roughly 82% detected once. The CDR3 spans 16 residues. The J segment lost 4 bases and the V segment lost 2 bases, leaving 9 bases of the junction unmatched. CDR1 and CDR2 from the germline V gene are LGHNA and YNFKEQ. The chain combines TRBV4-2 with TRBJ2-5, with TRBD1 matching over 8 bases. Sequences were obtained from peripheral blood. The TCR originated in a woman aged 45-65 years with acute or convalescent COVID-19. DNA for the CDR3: TGTGCCAGCAGCCAATACCTGGCGGACAGGGCAGAGACCCAGTACTTC. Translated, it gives CASSQYLADRAETQYF.